The 18 T cell receptor beta chains below come from one sample, sequenced in a study of CD8 T cells in Susac syndrome. cDNA came from about 0.5 to 1 ug RNA primed by random hexamers. TCRdb analysed the immunoSEQ multiplex PCR reads with MiXCR anew, one entry per CDR3 protein. The sample comprises about 200,000 distinct CDR3 sequences, roughly 94% of which are singletons, and 0.08% to 0.11% rests with the top ten. Sequencing was done on a sample of CD4+ T cells from PBMCs. The receptors shown here come from a human donor in good health.

J is TRBJ2-1 and V is TRBV20-1, with a tentative D call TRBD1 (5 bases). Germline V gene lookup returns CDR1 DFQATT and CDR2 SNEGSKA (reference sequence). CDR3 length: 12 residues. The V end lost 5 bases, the J end lost 7 bases, and 12 bases lay between the germline ends. The CDR3 is CSAPISGNEQFF. The CDR3 region has the DNA TGCAGTGCTCCTATATCAGGGAATGAGCAGTTCTTC.

This sequence joins TRBV3-1 and TRBJ2-7, with 7 bases identical to TRBD2. CDR3 length: 15 residues. In germline, CDR1 is LGHDT, CDR2 YNNKEL (reference sequence). V gave up 3 bases and J gave up 6 bases; unmatched junction bases: 11. The CDR3 here is CASSHPAGPYREQYF. The CDR3 DNA reads as TGTGCCAGCAGCCACCCAGCGGGGCCTTACCGCGAGCAGTACTTC.

The V call is TRBV28, the J call TRBJ2-2, with D hard to call. V lost 2 bases and J 3 bases, leaving 10 bases between the germline ends. Looked up from germline, CDR1 is MDHEN and CDR2 is SYDVKM. The CDR3 totals 15 residues. CDR3 sequence: CASSLGTSDTGELFF. The CDR3 DNA follows: TGTGCCAGCAGTTTAGGCACTTCGGACACCGGGGAGCTGTTTTTT.

This chain links TRBV28 with TRBJ1-5; TRBD1 is a possible D gene (6 bases). Germline V gene data show CDR1 as MDHEN and CDR2 as SYDVKM. Trimming took off 4 bases at V and 5 bases at J, with 15 bases between the two ends. The CDR3 sequence is 15 residues long. CDR3 DNA: TGTGCCAGCAGTTGGGGGGGCCTACGGGATCAGCCCCAGCATTTT. Translation gives CASSWGGLRDQPQHF. The full variable domain, in which reference TRBV28 and TRBJ1-5 provide the parts outside the CDR3, is DVKVTQSSRYLVKRTGEKVFLECVQDMDHENMFWYRQDPGLGLRLIYFSYDVKMKEKGDIPEGYSVSREKKERFSLILESASTNQTSMYLCASSWGGLRDQPQHFGDGTRLSIL.

The count of this clonotype is one. The CDR3 loop reads CSAREGASTDTQYF. The CDR3 DNA reads as TGCAGTGCTAGAGAGGGGGCTAGCACAGATACGCAGTATTTT. This sequence joins TRBV20-1 and TRBJ2-3, with a possible D match to TRBD1 (6 bases). V lost 0 bases to trimming and J lost 0 bases, with 7 bases between them. This CDR3 region has 14 residues. Germline values: CDR1 DFQATT, CDR2 SNEGSKA (reference sequence).

The chain has TRBV5-1 and TRBJ2-3; 9 bases are shared with TRBD1. CDR3 length equals 17 residues. The germline V gene encodes CDR1 SGHRS and CDR2 YFSETQ. J gave up 2 bases and V 3 bases, and 10 bases lay outside the gene matches. CDR3 DNA: TGCGCCAGCAGCTCCGGGACAGGGCTTGGATTCACAGATACGCAGTATTTT. It specifies CASSSGTGLGFTDTQYF.

The rearrangement uses TRBV7-2 and TRBJ1-1, with D perhaps TRBD1 (6 bases). The V and J ends lost 6 bases and 7 bases respectively, with 15 bases between them. Germline V CDR1 and CDR2: SGHTA, FQGNSA. The length of the CDR3 is 13 residues. The CDR3 spells CASSSSGTHEAFF. Here the CDR3 DNA reads TGTGCCAGCAGTTCGTCCGGGACACATGAAGCTTTCTTT.

V usage is TRBV27 and J usage is TRBJ1-1; D gene ambiguous. The V end was cut by 5 bases, the J end by 6 bases, with 16 bases between. Per the germline V gene, CDR1 is MNHEY and CDR2 is SMNVEV (reference sequence). The CDR3 length is 14 residues. The CDR3 sequence: CASSPGVQVSEAFF. CDR3 DNA sequence: TGTGCCAGCAGTCCCGGGGTCCAGGTATCTGAAGCTTTCTTT.

The chain recombines TRBV15 with TRBJ1-2; D gene ambiguous. Germline assignment: CDR1 LNHNV and CDR2 YYDKDF (reference sequence). The CDR3 is 13 amino acids. Trimming left V 5 bases short and J 2 bases short, with 9 bases between. The CDR3 spells CATSQLRNYGYTF. CDR3 DNA sequence: TGTGCCACCAGCCAACTTAGGAACTATGGCTACACCTTC.

The V call is TRBV27, the J call TRBJ1-6; no clear D gene. The CDR3 is made up of 15 amino acids. Germline CDR1 reads MNHEY; CDR2 reads SMNVEV (reference sequence). V gave up 5 bases and J gave up 7 bases, with 15 bases separating them. This CDR3 reads CASSLPLRLNSPLHF. The CDR3 coding sequence is TGTGCCAGCAGTCTACCCTTACGGCTCAATTCACCCCTCCACTTT.

The chain recombines TRBV3-1 with TRBJ2-2; D possibly corresponds to TRBD1 (5 bases). This CDR3 has 13 residues. The ends were cut back, 8 bases at V and 3 bases at J, with 10 bases in the middle. CDR1 LGHDT and CDR2 YNNKEL come from the germline V gene (reference sequence). The CDR3 loop is CASVGHYTGELFF. The CDR3 coding sequence is TGTGCCAGCGTAGGACACTACACCGGGGAGCTGTTTTTT.

The rearrangement uses TRBV20-1 and TRBJ2-3; a weak D match, TRBD2 (6 bases). The CDR3 length is 17 residues. The germline V gene encodes CDR1 DFQATT and CDR2 SNEGSKA (reference sequence). V lost 4 bases and J 1 base, leaving 21 bases between the germline ends. CDR3 in DNA: TGCAGTGCTAATAAGGCGGGATGGCGGTCTGGCACAGATACGCAGTATTTT. Its translation: CSANKAGWRSGTDTQYF.

The V call is TRBV6-2 or TRBV6-3, the J call TRBJ2-7; possible D gene TRBD2, 5 bases. Trimming took 2 bases from V and 2 from J, leaving 13 bases between them. Germline V gene data show CDR1 as MNHEY and CDR2 as SVGEGT. This CDR3 is 15 amino acids long. The CDR3 here is CASSYPSGEAYEQYF. CDR3 bases: TGTGCCAGCAGTTACCCGAGCGGAGAGGCCTACGAGCAGTACTTC.

The chain uses TRBV6-1 and TRBJ1-1; D may be TRBD1 (5 bases). Germline values: CDR1 MNHNS, CDR2 SASEGT. Trimming removed 9 bases at V and 1 base at J, with 12 bases between. This CDR3 region has 13 residues. CDR3 nucleotides: TGTGCCAGTGAGGGACCGAGGAACACTGAAGCTTTCTTT. This gives the protein CASEGPRNTEAFF.

The chain couples TRBV29-1 to TRBJ2-1; 10 nucleotides align to TRBD2. The germline gives CDR1 SQVTM, CDR2 ANQGSEA. The CDR3 loop spans 13 amino acids. V shed 2 bases, J shed 6 bases, and the junction held 1 base outside the gene matches. CDR3 coding DNA: TGCAGCGTTGAACCTAGCGGGAGCAATGAGCAGTTCTTC. Its protein product is CSVEPSGSNEQFF.

J is TRBJ2-5 and V is TRBV29-1; possibly TRBD1 or TRBD2 for D (5 bases each). Germline assignment: CDR1 SQVTM and CDR2 ANQGSEA. V lost 4 bases to trimming and J lost 3 bases, with 9 bases between them. The CDR3 is 12 residues long. The chain's CDR3 is CSVVGTEETQYF. The CDR3 DNA reads TGCAGCGTTGTTGGGACCGAAGAGACCCAGTACTTC.

The chain couples TRBV29-1 to TRBJ2-7; TRBD1 matches 8 bases. V shed 6 bases and J 1 base; nucleotides not matched to a gene: 8. The CDR3 has 14 residues. The V gene's germline CDR1 is SQVTM and CDR2 ANQGSEA. Here the CDR3 DNA reads TGCAGCGTGAGGCCAGGGACAGGTTCCTACGAGCAGTACTTC. Translation gives CSVRPGTGSYEQYF.

The V gene is TRBV3-1, the J gene TRBJ2-5, with D hard to call. The V and J ends lost 4 bases and 1 base respectively, with 13 bases between them. The V gene's germline CDR1 is LGHDT and CDR2 YNNKEL (reference sequence). The CDR3 totals 15 residues. DNA for the CDR3: TGTGCCAGCAGCCCACCCGACATGATCCAAGAGACCCAGTACTTC. Translated, it gives CASSPPDMIQETQYF.